The 10 T cell receptor beta chains given below trace back to one sample, sequenced in a study of early T cells in non-severe SARS-CoV-2 infection. MiXCR was run by TCRdb on the 5' RACE reads, yielding one entry per CDR3 protein. The sample lists 45,000 to 55,000 distinct CDR3 sequences, about 6.2% occurring once. The sequencing sample was made of whole blood. The receptor source for this set is an adult who was a healthcare worker with PCR-confirmed SARS-CoV-2 infection or an uninfected control (not recorded which).

This clonotype was counted only a few times. The chain carries TRBV9 and TRBJ2-1, with unresolved D. This CDR3 is built from 11 residues. In germline, CDR1 is SGDLS, CDR2 YYNGEE. The V and J ends lost 1 base and 9 bases respectively, with 5 bases between them. The CDR3 sequence: CASSVYGEQFF. The DNA for the CDR3 is TGTGCCAGCAGCGTATATGGTGAGCAGTTCTTC.

This clonotype turned up a few times. The CDR3 loop is CASTRAGRLDTQYF. In nucleotides, the CDR3 is TGTGCCAGCACCCGAGCGGGGAGGTTGGATACGCAGTATTTT. The rearrangement links TRBV12-3 or TRBV12-4 to TRBJ2-3; 7 bases line up with TRBD2. The CDR3 is 14 amino acids. V was pared by 7 bases and J by 6 bases, with 10 bases of the junction left unmatched.

This clonotype was detected many times. The rearrangement joins TRBV7-6 to TRBJ2-5, with D possibly called TRBD1 or TRBD2 (5 bases each). The length of the CDR3 is 17 residues. The V gene's germline CDR1 is SGHVS and CDR2 FNYEAQ. V lost 1 base and J 2 bases, leaving 17 bases between the germline ends. In DNA, the CDR3 is TGTGCCAGCAGCTTAGGGGGGACCAGAGAGCCTCAAGAGACCCAGTACTTC. Amino acids: CASSLGGTREPQETQYF.

This clonotype showed up many times. The V and J genes are TRBV18 and TRBJ2-5; no firm D call. This CDR3 has 13 residues. Germline V CDR1 and CDR2: KGHSH, LQKENI. Deletions cut 6 bases from V and 1 base from J, with 9 bases between. CDR3 in amino acids: CASSHGSQETQYF. The CDR3 coding sequence is TGTGCCAGCTCCCACGGTTCCCAAGAGACCCAGTACTTC.

This clonotype was observed at least ten times. The CDR3 protein is CASSPANNEQFF. The CDR3 bases are TGTGCCAGCAGTCCCGCGAACAATGAGCAGTTCTTC. J is TRBJ2-1 and V is TRBV12-3 or TRBV12-4; D gene unclear. This CDR3 contains 12 residues. Trimming took 5 bases from V and 5 from J, leaving 7 bases between them.

This clonotype was detected ten times or more. The chain combines TRBV6-2 or TRBV6-3 with TRBJ2-7; D might be TRBD2 (6 bases). Germline V gene lookup returns CDR1 MNHEY and CDR2 SVGEGT. The CDR3 is 15 amino acids. V was clipped by 4 bases and J by 0 bases, with 13 bases between them. CDR3 loop: CASSWGLTSSYEQYF. CDR3 nucleotide sequence: TGTGCCAGCAGTTGGGGACTCACGAGCTCCTACGAGCAGTACTTC.

This clonotype occurred many times. The chain links TRBV6-2 or TRBV6-3 to TRBJ2-3; 7 nucleotides agree with TRBD2. J was trimmed by 8 bases and V by 7 bases; bases with no gene match: 15. The germline V gene encodes CDR1 MNHEY and CDR2 SVGEGT. The CDR3 spans 15 residues. CDR3 protein: CASTPGGRLALTQYF. The CDR3, as DNA: TGTGCCAGCACCCCCGGTGGGAGACTAGCTCTTACGCAGTATTTT.

This clonotype has more than one count but fewer than ten. V usage is TRBV12-3 or TRBV12-4 and J usage is TRBJ2-3; D unclear. Deletions cut 6 bases from V and 4 bases from J, with 14 bases between. The CDR3 loop spans 14 amino acids. The CDR3 here is CASSSSPKADTQYF. CDR3 coding DNA: TGTGCCAGCAGCTCAAGTCCTAAGGCAGATACGCAGTATTTT.

This clonotype appeared many times. The chain has TRBV15 and TRBJ1-4; TRBD1 is a possible D gene (5 bases). With 4 bases removed from V and 8 bases from J, the gap between germline ends came to 14 bases. Germline-derived CDR1 and CDR2 are LNHNV and YYDKDF (reference sequence). The CDR3 sequence is 14 residues long. The CDR3 region has the DNA TGTGCCACCAGCAAACGGGGGAGCTCGGAAAAACTGTTTTTT. This codes for CATSKRGSSEKLFF.

This chain uses TRBV12-3 or TRBV12-4 with TRBJ1-3, with D maybe TRBD1 (6 bases). The CDR3 has 13 amino acids. V was cut by 6 bases and J by 4 bases, with 10 bases left in between. This CDR3 is CASRRQEGNTIYF. Written as DNA, the CDR3 is TGTGCCAGCAGACGACAGGAGGGAAACACCATATATTTT.